This TCR beta chain is from a study of blood T cell repertoires in COVID-19 (TCRdb year 2020). At the level of the whole study: Collaborator samples came from the United States, Italy and Spain and covered acute and convalescent phases of COVID-19. Where available, HLA class I and class II types were obtained from metadata supplied by the sample provider rather than from assay-based typing. The repertoires were released in a freely available public database intended as a resource for research on the immune response to SARS-CoV-2. The prospective study material was composed of cDNA or gDNA derived from T cells, B-cell-depleted T cells, or PBMCs. Deeply sampled blood TCRbeta repertoires from subjects exposed to, actively infected with, or recovered from COVID-19 were included in the dataset. The sample metadata nearly always contained a de-identified subject ID, COVID-19 status, age in years and sex. The samples were drawn from two sources: the first 160 participants of the ongoing ImmuneRACE study, and some 1,300 subjects contributed by 6 global collaborators. What the study reported, not specific to this receptor: Clinical and demographic metadata were provided uncurated, with the amount varying by source and participant.

Trimmed from V: 4 bases; trimmed from J: 6 bases; junction bases lacking a gene match: 8. Via the germline V gene, CDR1 is SGDLS and CDR2 YYNGEE. The CDR3 starts with the cysteine, ends with the phenylalanine, and has 15 residues. This entry keeps only the CDR3 DNA: 45 bases, framed from base 1. One collaborating source in Seattle enrolled patients while the patients were actively infected and followed the patients over time throughout the course of disease. Whole blood was collected in K2EDTA tubes by collaborating institutions according to the institutions' own protocols. For TCRbeta analysis, collaborators shipped samples in one of three forms: frozen whole blood, isolated PBMCs, or DNA extracted from either of those sample types. This clone has only a few counts. What antigen it recognizes has not been identified. No quality values exist for individual bases; no much larger clone is one base distant.

TCRbeta CDR3 regions were amplified from genomic DNA by means of the immunoSEQ Assay, a bias-controlled multiplex PCR. Per the authors' processing: Nucleated cell counts per sample were estimated from amplification of reference gene primers within the assay. To quantify the absolute abundance of each unique TCRbeta CDR3 rearrangement, sequence reads were collapsed and filtered. For each sample, productive Simpson clonality was calculated as the square root of Simpson's diversity index over productive rearrangements. TCRdb took this table from immuneACCESS and kept in-frame rearrangements with V and J called. Such tables lack part of the clones; where checked against another copy, unresolved V genes explain under half of the gap, and the rest is unexplained. That table supplies the V and J calls and clone size; D and trimming were determined from the DNA. This sample holds about 64,000 clones; roughly 78% were observed only once. Clones ranked in the top ten supply approximately 15% of the sample.

The sequenced material came from peripheral blood. The sequence came from a man aged 55 to 70 with COVID-19, enrolled during active disease. The chain uses TRBV9 and TRBJ1-4; TRBD1 agrees with 8 junctional bases. The CDR3 has the sequence CASSPPGTGDEKLFF. DNA sequence: TGTGCCAGCAGCCCCCCCGGGACAGGTGATGAAAAACTGTTTTTT. Reference TRBV9 and TRBJ1-4 proteins supply the regions before and after the CDR3; the full variable domain is: DSGVTQTPKHLITATGQRVTLRCSPRSGDLSVYWYQQSLDQGLQFLIQYYNGEERAKGNILERFSAQQFPDLHSELNLSSLELGDSALYFCASSPPGTGDEKLFFGSGTQLSVL.